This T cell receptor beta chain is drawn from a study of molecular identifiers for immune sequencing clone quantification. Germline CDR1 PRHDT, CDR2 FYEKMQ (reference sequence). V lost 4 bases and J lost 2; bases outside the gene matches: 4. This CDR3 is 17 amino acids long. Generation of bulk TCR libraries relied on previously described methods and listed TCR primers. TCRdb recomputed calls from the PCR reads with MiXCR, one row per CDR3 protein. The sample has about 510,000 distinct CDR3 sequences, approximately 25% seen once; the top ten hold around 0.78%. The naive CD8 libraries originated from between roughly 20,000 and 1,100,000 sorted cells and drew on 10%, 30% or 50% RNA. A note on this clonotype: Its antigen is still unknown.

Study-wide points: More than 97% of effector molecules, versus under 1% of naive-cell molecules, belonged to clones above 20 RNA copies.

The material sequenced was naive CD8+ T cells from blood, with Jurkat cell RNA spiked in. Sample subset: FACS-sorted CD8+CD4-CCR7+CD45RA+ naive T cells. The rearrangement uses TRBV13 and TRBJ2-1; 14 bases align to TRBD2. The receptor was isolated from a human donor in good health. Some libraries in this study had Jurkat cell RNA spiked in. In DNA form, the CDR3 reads TGTGCCAGCAGCTCCCGGGGACTAGCGGGGGCCTACAATGAGCAGTTCTTC. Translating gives CASSSRGLAGAYNEQFF.